These 29 T cell receptor beta chains share one sample of origin, sequenced in a study of STAT5B mutations in CD4+ large granular lymphocyte leukemia. The data were produced by immunoSEQ multiplex PCR, yet TCRdb's version contains in-frame clones alone and is incomplete. The table has about 30,000 clones, roughly 74% seen once; the top ten hold more than 0.85%. The material sequenced was CD4+ T cells from blood buffy coats. These receptors were collected from a human donor in good health.

The genes are TRBV5-4 and TRBJ2-3, with D perhaps matching TRBD2 (5 bases). CDR1 is SGHNT, CDR2 YYREEE, per germline (reference sequence). The V and J ends lost 3 bases and 0 bases respectively, with 11 bases between them. The CDR3 is made up of 15 amino acids. The CDR3 coding sequence is TGTGCCAGCAGCTCGGGGATGGAGAGCACAGATACGCAGTATTTT. Its protein is CASSSGMESTDTQYF.

This rearrangement joins TRBV6-1 to TRBJ1-5; no reliable D call. CDR3 size: 14 residues. The V gene lost 4 bases and the J gene lost 3 bases, with 10 bases spanning the gap. The germline V gene has CDR1 MNHNS and CDR2 SASEGT. CDR3 nucleotides: TGTGCCAGCAGTGGTCGCAGCCCCAATCAGCCCCAGCATTTT. Its translation: CASSGRSPNQPQHF.

V usage is TRBV18 and J usage is TRBJ1-4; D remains ambiguous. This CDR3 contains 18 residues. Germline-derived CDR1 and CDR2 are KGHSH and LQKENI. Trimming took off 1 base at V and 5 bases at J, with 20 bases between the two ends. This chain's CDR3 is CASSPLTTAARANEKLFF. The CDR3 DNA reads TGTGCCAGCTCACCACTTACTACAGCCGCTCGGGCCAATGAAAAACTGTTTTTT. The whole variable domain, remainder taken from reference TRBV18 and TRBJ1-4, is NAGVMQNPRHLVRRRGQEARLRCSPMKGHSHVYWYRQLPEEGLKFMVYLQKENIIDESGMPKERFSAEFPKEGPSILRIQQVVRGDSAAYFCASSPLTTAARANEKLFFGSGTQLSVL.

The V gene is TRBV7-2, the J gene TRBJ2-5; the D gene is possibly TRBD2 (7 bases). CDR3 length: 14 residues. The germline V gene has CDR1 SGHTA and CDR2 FQGNSA. V was shortened by 5 bases and J by 5 bases, with 15 bases between the two germline ends. Here the CDR3 DNA reads TGTGCCAGCAGCCGCCTGGGGGGGCCGGAGACCCAGTACTTC. Protein product: CASSRLGGPETQYF.

Here the CDR3 DNA reads TGTGCCAGCAGCCAAGAAAACGGGAGGAACACCGGGGAGCTGTTTTTT. This gives the protein CASSQENGRNTGELFF. The chain couples TRBV4-2 to TRBJ2-2, with a possible D match to TRBD2 (6 bases). The CDR3 runs to 16 residues. Germline-derived CDR1 and CDR2 are LGHNA and YNFKEQ. Trimming shortened V by 0 bases and J by 1 base, and 9 bases separated the two germline ends.

J is TRBJ1-1 and V is TRBV10-1; no clear D gene. In germline, CDR1 is WNHNN, CDR2 SYGVQD (reference sequence). V was pared by 5 bases and J by 7 bases, with 8 bases between. This CDR3 is built from 11 residues. CDR3 nucleotides: TGCGCCAGCAGTACCGGGGTTGAAGCTTTCTTT. This encodes CASSTGVEAFF.

The rearrangement links TRBV7-2 to TRBJ2-3; 9 bases fit TRBD2. This CDR3 has 17 residues. Germline values: CDR1 SGHTA, CDR2 FQGNSA. V dropped 4 bases and J dropped 4; count of bases not matched to a gene: 12. Written as DNA, the CDR3 is TGTGCCAGCAGCTCTACCTCAGCGGGAGGAGTTGCAGATACGCAGTATTTT. Amino acids: CASSSTSAGGVADTQYF.

The chain is built from TRBV5-1 and TRBJ1-6, with D perhaps TRBD1 (6 bases). The CDR3 extends over 17 amino acids. CDR1 is SGHRS and CDR2 is YFSETQ in the germline V gene. V shed 4 bases and J shed 6 bases, with 20 bases lying between them. CDR3: CASSPRVIQDSNSPLHF. For the CDR3, the DNA is TGCGCCAGCAGCCCCCGAGTCATCCAGGACAGTAATTCACCCCTCCACTTT.

V is TRBV10-1 and J is TRBJ1-1; tentative D call: TRBD1 (5 bases). The CDR3 is 18 amino acids. The germline V gene encodes CDR1 WNHNN and CDR2 SYGVQD (reference sequence). V shed 6 bases and J shed 4 bases, with 27 bases lying between them. The CDR3 protein is CASSELRFGRRGVTEAFF. The CDR3 region has the DNA TGCGCCAGCAGCGAACTGAGGTTTGGCAGGAGGGGTGTCACTGAAGCTTTCTTT.

The genes are TRBV7-2 and TRBJ2-5; 9 nucleotides line up with TRBD2. V shed 1 base, J shed 5 bases, and the junction held 5 bases outside the gene matches. The CDR3 contains 15 residues. Germline lookup yields CDR1 SGHTA and CDR2 FQGNSA. CDR3 nucleotides: TGTGCCAGCAGCTTAGGCGGGAGGGCGGGTGAGACCCAGTACTTC. It codes for CASSLGGRAGETQYF.

The CDR3, as DNA: TGTGCCAGTAATCCCCAGGACACAACTAACTATGGCTACACCTTC. As protein: CASNPQDTTNYGYTF. The chain joins TRBV19 to TRBJ1-2, with D tentatively TRBD1 (5 bases). V was clipped by 7 bases and J by 0 bases, with 15 bases between them. The germline gives CDR1 LNHDA, CDR2 SQIVND (reference sequence). This CDR3 region has 15 residues.

This clone was observed a handful of times. The chain has TRBV25-1 and TRBJ2-6, with D uncertain. This CDR3 spans 13 amino acids. Trimming cost V 7 bases and J 0 bases, with 4 bases left between them. Germline CDR1 MGHDK, CDR2 SYGVNS. CDR3 residues: CASTASGANVLTF. The CDR3 DNA reads as TGTGCCAGCACGGCCTCTGGGGCCAACGTCCTGACTTTC.

V usage is TRBV4-2 and J usage is TRBJ2-2; 7 bases fit TRBD2. Looked up from germline, CDR1 is LGHNA and CDR2 is YNFKEQ. CDR3 length: 15 amino acids. With V trimmed by 4 bases and J by 5 bases, 7 bases remained unmatched. As DNA, the CDR3 is TGTGCCAGCAGCCCAGGTGACGGGAGGACCGGGGAGCTGTTTTTT. It encodes CASSPGDGRTGELFF.

The chain employs TRBV29-1 and TRBJ2-3; tentative D call: TRBD2 (6 bases). The CDR3 runs to 13 residues. The V gene's germline CDR1 is SQVTM and CDR2 ANQGSEA. V was cut by 6 bases and J by 6 bases, with 16 bases left in between. DNA for the CDR3: TGCAGCGTGAGAGGGAGGTTGGTGGATACGCAGTATTTT. Translating gives CSVRGRLVDTQYF.

The chain employs TRBV20-1 and TRBJ1-1; D gene unclear. V was shortened by 6 bases and J by 4 bases, with 9 bases between the two germline ends. Per the germline V gene, CDR1 is DFQATT and CDR2 is SNEGSKA (reference sequence). The CDR3 loop spans 11 amino acids. The CDR3 loop reads CSAEESTEAFF. CDR3 bases: TGCAGTGCCGAGGAGTCCACTGAAGCTTTCTTT.

The chain links TRBV5-4 to TRBJ2-1, with D possibly being TRBD1 or TRBD2 (5 bases each). The CDR3 contains 14 residues. Per germline, CDR1 SGHNT and CDR2 YYREEE (reference sequence). V lost 4 bases and J 1 base, leaving 9 bases between the germline ends. The CDR3 protein is CASSHRRSYNEQFF. The DNA of the CDR3 is TGTGCCAGCAGCCACAGGAGGTCCTACAATGAGCAGTTCTTC.

This clone was recorded once. The V gene is TRBV5-1, the J gene TRBJ1-1; 7 bases align to TRBD1. Unmatched junction bases numbered 7, after V lost 4 bases and J lost 4 bases. The CDR3 runs 14 residues. Germline V CDR1 and CDR2: SGHRS, YFSETQ. The CDR3 DNA sequence: TGCGCCAGCAGCACGACAGGGAGGGCCACTGAAGCTTTCTTT. As protein: CASSTTGRATEAFF.

The table lists this clone with a few counts. The rearrangement links TRBV7-9 to TRBJ1-2, with TRBD1 identical over 9 bases. J lost 8 bases, V lost 1 base, and 5 bases had no gene match. The CDR3 totals 14 residues. In germline, CDR1 is SEHNR, CDR2 FQNEAQ (reference sequence). CDR3 nucleotide sequence: TGTGCCAGCAGCTTAGGACAGGGGGGATTAGGCTACACCTTC. Its protein product is CASSLGQGGLGYTF. The full variable domain, its missing parts supplied by reference TRBV7-9 and TRBJ1-2, is DTGVSQNPRHKITKRGQNVTFRCDPISEHNRLYWYRQTLGQGPEFLTYFQNEAQLEKSRLLSDRFSAERPKGSFSTLEIQRTEQGDSAMYLCASSLGQGGLGYTFGSGTRLTVV.

V usage is TRBV11-3 and J usage is TRBJ2-7; TRBD1 agrees at 8 bases. Germline V gene sequence: CDR1 SGHNT, CDR2 YENEEA. This CDR3 spans 14 amino acids. V gave up 4 bases and J gave up 3 bases; unmatched junction bases: 5. The CDR3 region is CASSSRQGNYEQYF. The CDR3 DNA sequence: TGTGCCAGCAGCTCACGACAGGGGAACTACGAGCAGTACTTC.

CDR3 coding DNA: TGTGCCAGCAGCGGCGGGCAGCCTGGGTGGACCCAGTACTTC. Encoded protein: CASSGGQPGWTQYF. The V call is TRBV5-5, the J call TRBJ2-5; possible D gene TRBD2, 5 bases. This CDR3 has 14 residues. CDR1 is SGHKS, CDR2 YYEKEE, per germline (reference sequence). Trimming took off 4 bases at V and 7 bases at J, with 17 bases between the two ends.

The CDR3: CSAQKPGTETQYF. CDR3 bases: TGCAGCGCTCAAAAGCCCGGCACGGAGACCCAGTACTTC. The rearrangement joins TRBV29-1 to TRBJ2-5; D is unresolved. The length of the CDR3 is 13 residues. From germline, CDR1 is SQVTM and CDR2 ANQGSEA. V shed 7 bases and J shed 5 bases, with 17 bases lying between them.

This clone was detected once. The V gene is TRBV4-1, the J gene TRBJ2-5, with D unresolved. The germline gives CDR1 MGHRA, CDR2 YSYEKL. The CDR3 covers 15 residues. V lost 0 bases to trimming and J lost 5 bases, with 13 bases between them. The DNA for the CDR3 is TGCGCCAGCAGCCAAGATAGTAGTCTAGAGGAGACCCAGTACTTC. Translation gives CASSQDSSLEETQYF.

This clone occurred a few times. This chain joins TRBV5-6 and TRBJ2-5, with a possible D match to TRBD2 (6 bases). V lost 5 bases to trimming and J lost 10 bases, with 18 bases between them. Germline V gives CDR1 SGHDT, CDR2 YYEEEE. The CDR3 runs to 13 residues. The CDR3 loop is CASRMSGANVQYF. For the CDR3, the DNA is TGTGCCAGCAGGATGTCGGGAGCGAACGTCCAGTACTTC. The full variable domain, in which reference TRBV5-6 and TRBJ2-5 provide the parts outside the CDR3, is DAGVTQSPTHLIKTRGQQVTLRCSPKSGHDTVSWYQQALGQGPQFIFQYYEEEERQRGNFPDRFSGHQFPNYSSELNVNALLLGDSALYLCASRMSGANVQYFGPGTRLLVL.

V and J are TRBV7-9 and TRBJ2-4; 7 nucleotides align to TRBD1. Trimming cost V 5 bases and J 0 bases; bases outside gene matches: 7. CDR1 and CDR2 (germline): SEHNR, FQNEAQ (reference sequence). This CDR3 spans 16 amino acids. The CDR3 spells CASSPRDSRAKNIQYF. CDR3 in DNA: TGTGCCAGCAGCCCCCGGGACAGTCGAGCCAAAAACATTCAGTACTTC. The variable domain in full, with the rest retrieved from reference TRBV7-9 and TRBJ2-4, is DTGVSQNPRHKITKRGQNVTFRCDPISEHNRLYWYRQTLGQGPEFLTYFQNEAQLEKSRLLSDRFSAERPKGSFSTLEIQRTEQGDSAMYLCASSPRDSRAKNIQYFGAGTRLSVL.

This chain links TRBV11-2 with TRBJ1-2; D might be TRBD1 (5 bases). CDR1 is SGHAT and CDR2 is FQNNGV in the germline V gene. Trimming removed 8 bases from V and 5 bases from J, with 12 bases in between. The CDR3 sequence is 12 residues long. The CDR3 region has the DNA TGTGCCAGCGGGAGGCGGGGGTATGGCTACACCTTC. Its protein is CASGRRGYGYTF.

The rearrangement uses TRBV28 and TRBJ1-2; 9 bases agree with TRBD1. The germline V gene encodes CDR1 MDHEN and CDR2 SYDVKM. V gave up 6 bases and J gave up 7 bases; unmatched junction bases: 3. The CDR3 loop spans 12 amino acids. The CDR3 region has the DNA TGTGCCAGCAGACGGACAGGGGCTGGCTACACCTTC. This codes for CASRRTGAGYTF.

The CDR3: CASRAPGIPYNEQFF. Here the CDR3 DNA reads TGTGCCAGCAGAGCCCCTGGGATTCCCTACAATGAGCAGTTCTTC. The chain carries TRBV6-1 and TRBJ2-1; D is unclear. V lost 6 bases and J 2 bases, leaving 14 bases between the germline ends. Germline V gene lookup returns CDR1 MNHNS and CDR2 SASEGT. The CDR3 contains 15 residues.

The chain has TRBV7-9 and TRBJ1-1; D perhaps matches TRBD1 (5 bases). Germline assignment: CDR1 SEHNR and CDR2 FQNEAQ (reference sequence). This CDR3 is built from 15 residues. V was trimmed by 6 bases and J by 4 bases, leaving 18 bases between them. The CDR3 DNA follows: TGTGCCAGCAGTCTTTACCTAGGGGATGTCACTGAAGCTTTCTTT. Amino acid sequence: CASSLYLGDVTEAFF. The complete variable domain, with remaining parts taken from reference TRBV7-9 and TRBJ1-1, reads DTGVSQNPRHKITKRGQNVTFRCDPISEHNRLYWYRQTLGQGPEFLTYFQNEAQLEKSRLLSDRFSAERPKGSFSTLEIQRTEQGDSAMYLCASSLYLGDVTEAFFGQGTRLTVV.

For the CDR3, the DNA is TGTGCCAGCAGTCCCAGGATCCTCGTAAACACCATATATTTT. It specifies CASSPRILVNTIYF. This chain uses TRBV27 with TRBJ1-3; D is uncertain. The CDR3 covers 14 residues. V was clipped by 5 bases and J by 6 bases, with 14 bases between them. Germline CDR1 MNHEY, CDR2 SMNVEV (reference sequence).